A selection of T cell receptor beta chains follows, all from one sample in a study of T cells after yellow fever vaccination. One entry per CDR3 protein results from TCRdb running MiXCR on the 5' RACE reads. Found here are over 250,000 distinct CDR3 sequences, 4.1% of them singletons; the top ten hold 20% to 25%. The sample consisted of PBMCs, taken 5 days after the yellow fever booster vaccination. These receptors came from a young man who received the YFV17D yellow fever vaccine. The CDR3 runs from the conserved cysteine through the conserved F or W. The D gene is left open where the match is weak. Some rows mark clone size as missing; the rest say once, few, many or name a class of expanded clone.

D	V	size	J	DNA	CDR3
-	TRBV11-1	many	TRBJ2-2	TGTGCCAGCAGCTTATCGAGTGCCAGCAGGGGCGGGATTGTCGGCGGGGAGCTGTTTTTT	CASSLSSASRGGIVGGELFF
-	TRBV7-2	-	TRBJ1-4	TGTGCCAGCAGCCCTTGGGGATTGTCTCCTGAAAAACTGTTTTTT	CASSPWGLSPEKLFF
-	TRBV12-3/TRBV12-4	few	TRBJ2-2	TGTGCCAGCAGTTTACAAGGGTCGAACACCGGGGAGCTGTTTTTT	CASSLQGSNTGELFF
-	TRBV2	many	TRBJ1-4	TGTGCCAGCAGTGGTACAGGACCTAATGAAAAACTGTTTTTT	CASSGTGPNEKLFF
-	TRBV6-5	few	TRBJ1-6	TGTGCCAGCAGTTACTCTGGTTTTCCGGGGTCACCCCTCCACTTT	CASSYSGFPGSPLHF
TRBD1	TRBV7-2	few	TRBJ1-1	TGTGCCAGCAGCAATACAGGGGCGGCTGAAGCTTTCTTT	CASSNTGAAEAFF
-	TRBV4-1	many	TRBJ2-5	TGCGCCAGCAGCCAAGAGTGGGGTGGGCAGGCGGAAAATACCCAGTACTTC	CASSQEWGGQAENTQYF
-	TRBV20-1	many	TRBJ1-3	TGCAGTGCTAGACTTCTCGACGGATCCTCTGGAAACACCATATATTTT	CSARLLDGSSGNTIYF
TRBD2	TRBV20-1	-	TRBJ2-1	TGCAGTGCTAGCGGGGGGGTTAGGTACAATGAGCAGTTCTTC	CSASGGVRYNEQFF
-	TRBV19	few	TRBJ2-3	TGTGCCAGTAGTATAGCCTCCCTACCCACAGATACGCAGTATTTT	CASSIASLPTDTQYF
-	TRBV7-9	-	TRBJ1-1	TGTGCCAGCAGCCTCGGACAGAGCGCCACTGAAGCTTTCTTT	CASSLGQSATEAFF
-	TRBV6-1	few	TRBJ1-3	TGTGCCAGCAGTGCGTACAACCTGGGACGGTTCCCGAGTGACTCTGGAAACACCATATATTTT	CASSAYNLGRFPSDSGNTIYF
-	TRBV7-2	-	TRBJ1-1	TGTGCCAGCAGATCGCCGGGACAGAACACTGAAGCTTTCTTT	CASRSPGQNTEAFF
TRBD1	TRBV6-5	-	TRBJ1-1	TGTGCCAGCAGCCACGGACAGGACACTGAAGCTTTCTTT	CASSHGQDTEAFF
TRBD2	TRBV2	-	TRBJ2-5	TGTGCCAGCAGCTCGGGACTAGGCGTAGGAGAGACCCAGTACTTC	CASSSGLGVGETQYF
-	TRBV6-2/TRBV6-3	-	TRBJ2-7	TGTGCCAGCAGTTACTTCGAGGGAAGCTCCTACGAGCAGTACTTC	CASSYFEGSSYEQYF
-	TRBV12-3/TRBV12-4	few	TRBJ2-2	TGTGCCAGCAGTTTAGGGTTCGCGAACACCGGGGAGCTGTTTTTT	CASSLGFANTGELFF
-	TRBV5-1	many	TRBJ2-1	TGCGCCAGCAGCCCCACCAGGGCCACCTACAATGAGCAGTTCTTC	CASSPTRATYNEQFF
TRBD1	TRBV5-1	-	TRBJ2-5	TGCGCCAGCAGCCATACAGGGGGCCGAGAGACCCAGTACTTC	CASSHTGGRETQYF
-	TRBV6-5	-	TRBJ1-1	TGTGCCAGCAGTTACTCACCCGGGGATCCTGAAGCTTTCTTT	CASSYSPGDPEAFF
TRBD1	TRBV28	few	TRBJ1-1	TGTGCCAGCAGATCATCAGGGGGTCTCCAGGAAGCTTTCTTT	CASRSSGGLQEAFF
TRBD2	TRBV7-2	-	TRBJ2-2	TGTGCCAGCAGGCCGGGACTAGGGACCGGGGAGCTGTTTTTT	CASRPGLGTGELFF
TRBD2	TRBV7-2	many	TRBJ2-5	TGTGCCAGCAGCCTAGGGCTTACTAGCGGGGGGGCTGGAGAGACCCAGTACTTC	CASSLGLTSGGAGETQYF
-	TRBV29-1	few	TRBJ2-5	TGCAGCGTTGAAGAGCTCGGGGAGGAAGAGACCCAGTACTTC	CSVEELGEEETQYF
-	TRBV20-1	-	TRBJ2-3	TGCAGTGCTAGAGATACAGTGGGGAGAGGGGCCACAGATACGCAGTATTTT	CSARDTVGRGATDTQYF
-	TRBV20-1	-	TRBJ1-4	TGCAGTGCTAGGGAGTCGGGGAATCGTGAAAAACTGTTTTTT	CSARESGNREKLFF
TRBD2	TRBV20-1	many	TRBJ2-7	TGCAGTGCCGGACTAGCGGGGGCCTACGAGCAGTACTTC	CSAGLAGAYEQYF
-	TRBV12-3/TRBV12-4	-	TRBJ1-5	TGTGCCAGCAGTCGACGGGACGGGAATCAGCCCCAGCATTTT	CASSRRDGNQPQHF
-	TRBV7-9	few	TRBJ2-1	TGTGCCAGCAGCTTTGTGTACAGCCACCCCCCGTTCTTC	CASSFVYSHPPFF
-	TRBV5-1	many	TRBJ2-7	TGCGCCAGCAGCTTGAGTTTTGCGAGGGCAATCTACGAGCAGTACTTC	CASSLSFARAIYEQYF
TRBD2	TRBV12-3/TRBV12-4	few	TRBJ2-1	TGTGCCAGCAGTTTTCTAGCGGGGGGGCCCAATGAGCAGTTCTTC	CASSFLAGGPNEQFF
-	TRBV7-9	few	TRBJ2-3	TGTGCCAGCAGCTTTCCCAGGGATATTGATACGCAGTATTTT	CASSFPRDIDTQYF
-	TRBV3-1	-	TRBJ2-2	TGTGCCAGCAGCCCTCCCTGGGGCTTGGCCGGGGAGCTGTTTTTT	CASSPPWGLAGELFF
-	TRBV4-1	few	TRBJ1-2	TGCGCCAGCAGCTCGGGAGGTGGAGACTATGGCTACACCTTC	CASSSGGGDYGYTF
TRBD1	TRBV9	many	TRBJ2-7	TGTGCCAGCAGCCCGGGGACAGGATACCACGAGCAGTACTTC	CASSPGTGYHEQYF
-	TRBV7-9	few	TRBJ2-5	TGTGCCGTTAGCGCAGGGGATGAACGTGGCCAGTACTTC	CAVSAGDERGQYF
-	TRBV18	many	TRBJ1-1	TGTGCCAGCTCACCAGACACTGAAGCTTTCTTT	CASSPDTEAFF
TRBD2	TRBV12-3/TRBV12-4	-	TRBJ2-5	TGTGCCAGCAGTTTAGGACTAGCGGGGTGGGAGACCCAGTACTTC	CASSLGLAGWETQYF
-	TRBV5-1	few	TRBJ2-2	TGCGCCAGCAGGGTCGGGGCGAACACCGGGGAGCTGTTTTTT	CASRVGANTGELFF
-	TRBV3-1	-	TRBJ1-1	TGTGCCAGCAGCCAAGAGAACAGGAAGGCTTTCTTT	CASSQENRKAFF
-	TRBV12-3/TRBV12-4	-	TRBJ1-6	TGTGCCAGCAGTTTATTCGATAATTCACCCCTCCACTTT	CASSLFDNSPLHF